Described below is a single T cell receptor (beta chain) sequence and its context. V was clipped by 4 bases and J by 1 base; unmatched bases: 1. Germline CDR1 WSHSY, CDR2 SAAADI. CDR3 length: 14 residues. Data came from immunoSEQ multiplex PCR; TCRdb stores just in-frame clones and leaves some out. The table includes about 220,000 clones, 80% to 90% detected once. This sample is part of a study of blood T cell repertoires in COVID-19. The V call is TRBV10-2, the J call TRBJ2-5, with TRBD2 matching over 9 bases. Source material: PBMCs or T cells enriched from blood (not recorded which). This TCR derives from a woman in her forties with acute COVID-19. CDR3: CASSASGAQETQYF. CDR3 coding DNA: TGCGCCAGCAGTGCTAGCGGGGCCCAAGAGACCCAGTACTTC.